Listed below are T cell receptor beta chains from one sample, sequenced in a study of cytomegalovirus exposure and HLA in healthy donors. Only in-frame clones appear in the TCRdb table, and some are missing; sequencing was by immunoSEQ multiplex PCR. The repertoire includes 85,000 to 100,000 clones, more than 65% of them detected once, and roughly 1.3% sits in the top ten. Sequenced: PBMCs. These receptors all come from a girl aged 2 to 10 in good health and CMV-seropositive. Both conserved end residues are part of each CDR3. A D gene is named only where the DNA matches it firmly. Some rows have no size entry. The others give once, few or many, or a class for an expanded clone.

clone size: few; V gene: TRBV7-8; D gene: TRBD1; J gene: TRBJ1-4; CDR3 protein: CASSERTGINEKLFF; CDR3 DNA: TGTGCCAGCAGCGAACGGACAGGAATAAATGAAAAACTGTTTTTT
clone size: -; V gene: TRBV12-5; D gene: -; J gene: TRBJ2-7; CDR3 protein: CASGLGGTDEQYF; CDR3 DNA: TGTGCTAGTGGTTTGGGCGGGACGGACGAGCAGTACTTC
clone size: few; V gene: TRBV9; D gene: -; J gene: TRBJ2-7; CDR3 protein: CASSAGLPYEQYF; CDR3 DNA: TGTGCCAGCAGCGCGGGGTTGCCCTACGAGCAGTACTTC
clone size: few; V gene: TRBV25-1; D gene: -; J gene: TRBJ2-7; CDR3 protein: CASSEGLRSSYEQYF; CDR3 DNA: TGTGCCAGCAGTGAGGGTCTCCGGAGCTCCTACGAGCAGTACTTC
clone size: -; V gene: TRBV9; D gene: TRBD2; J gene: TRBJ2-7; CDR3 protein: CASSVGLAGGVGEQYF; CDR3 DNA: TGTGCCAGCAGCGTAGGACTAGCGGGAGGGGTCGGCGAGCAGTACTTC
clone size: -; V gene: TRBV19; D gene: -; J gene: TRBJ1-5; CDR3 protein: CASKALGGWYSNQPQHF; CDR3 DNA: TGTGCCAGTAAGGCGCTTGGCGGTTGGTATAGCAATCAGCCCCAGCATTTT
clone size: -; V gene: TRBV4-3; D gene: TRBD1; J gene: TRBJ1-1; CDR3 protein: CASSQALQQGGTEAFF; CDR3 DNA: TGCGCCAGCAGCCAGGCCTTGCAACAGGGGGGGACTGAAGCTTTCTTT
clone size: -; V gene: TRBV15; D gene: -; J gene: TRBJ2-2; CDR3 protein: CATSRPGTTNTGELFF; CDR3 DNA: TGTGCCACCAGCAGACCCGGGACAACGAACACCGGGGAGCTGTTTTTT
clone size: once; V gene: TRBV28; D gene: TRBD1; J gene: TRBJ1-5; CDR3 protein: CASSTGDRASNQPQHF; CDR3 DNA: TGTGCCAGCAGTACGGGGGACAGGGCGAGCAATCAGCCCCAGCATTTT
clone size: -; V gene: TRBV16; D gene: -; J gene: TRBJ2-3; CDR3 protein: CASSQSTVTDTQYF; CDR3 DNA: TGTGCCAGCAGCCAATCGACAGTCACAGATACGCAGTATTTT
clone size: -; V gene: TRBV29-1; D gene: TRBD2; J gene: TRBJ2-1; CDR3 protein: CSAATSGSSMEQFF; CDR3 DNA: TGCAGCGCCGCTACTAGCGGGAGCTCAATGGAGCAGTTCTTC